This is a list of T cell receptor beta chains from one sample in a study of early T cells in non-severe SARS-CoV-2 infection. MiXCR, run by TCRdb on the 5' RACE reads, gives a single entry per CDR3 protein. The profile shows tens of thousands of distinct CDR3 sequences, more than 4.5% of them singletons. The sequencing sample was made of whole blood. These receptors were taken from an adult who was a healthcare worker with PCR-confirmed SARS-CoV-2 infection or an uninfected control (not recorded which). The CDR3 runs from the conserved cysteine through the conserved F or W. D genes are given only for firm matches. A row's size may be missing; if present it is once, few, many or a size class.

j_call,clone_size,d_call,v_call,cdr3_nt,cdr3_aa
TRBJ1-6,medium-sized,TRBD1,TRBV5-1,TGCGCCAGCAGCTTGCAGGGACAGGGAAATAATTCACCCCTCCACTTT,CASSLQGQGNNSPLHF
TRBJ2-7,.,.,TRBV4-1,TGCGCCAGCAGCCAAGATGGGTGGGGCCGCCCCGGCGAGCAGTACTTC,CASSQDGWGRPGEQYF
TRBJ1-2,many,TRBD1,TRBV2,TGTGCCTGGCTCAGGGGGCCCTCAGTTGGCACCTTC,CAWLRGPSVGTF
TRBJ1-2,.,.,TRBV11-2,TGTGCCAGCAGTCCAGACCTGGGGTATGGCTACACCTTC,CASSPDLGYGYTF
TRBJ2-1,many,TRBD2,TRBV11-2,TGTGCCAGCAGTTATAGCGGGCCAGAGCAGTTCTTC,CASSYSGPEQFF
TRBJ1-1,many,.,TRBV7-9,TGTGCCAGCAGTTTGACGTGGGGTAACACTGAAGCTTTCTTT,CASSLTWGNTEAFF
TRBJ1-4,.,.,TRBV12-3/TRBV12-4,TGTGCCAGCAGCCCCATGGGAACAGGTTTAGAAAAACTGTTTTTT,CASSPMGTGLEKLFF
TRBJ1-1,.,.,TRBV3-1,TGTGCCAGCAGCCAAGTGAACACTGAAGCTTTCTTT,CASSQVNTEAFF
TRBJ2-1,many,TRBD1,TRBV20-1,TGCAGTGCTTCCTGGGACAGTTCCTACAATGAGCAGTTCTTC,CSASWDSSYNEQFF
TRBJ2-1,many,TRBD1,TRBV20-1,TGCAGTGCTATTCAGGGGGCGAAAAATGAGCAGTTCTTC,CSAIQGAKNEQFF
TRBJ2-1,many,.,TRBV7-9,TGTGCCAGCAGCAGAACAGGGTCCGGGAGTGAGCAGTTCTTC,CASSRTGSGSEQFF
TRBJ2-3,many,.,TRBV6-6,TGTGCCAGCAGTTACAACGGGAGTCCAGGGGATACGCAGTATTTT,CASSYNGSPGDTQYF
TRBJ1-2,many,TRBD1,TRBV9,TGTGCCAGCAGCGTAACAGGGGACTATGGCTACACCTTC,CASSVTGDYGYTF
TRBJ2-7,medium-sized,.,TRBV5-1,TGCGCCAGCGCTCCCCTCAGTTCCTACGAGCAGTACTTC,CASAPLSSYEQYF
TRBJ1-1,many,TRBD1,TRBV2,TGTGCCAGCAGTAAGGACAGGGGCACTGAAGCTTTCTTT,CASSKDRGTEAFF
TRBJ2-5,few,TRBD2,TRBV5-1,TGCGCCAGCAACTTCTTAGCGGGAGAAGAGACCCAGTACTTC,CASNFLAGEETQYF
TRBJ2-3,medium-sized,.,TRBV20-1,TGCAGTGCTAATCCGCGGCGGGGGCCTTCAGATACGCAGTATTTT,CSANPRRGPSDTQYF